The entry that follows covers one T cell receptor beta chain sequence. Its antigen is unknown. Base qualities are not at hand, and no much larger clone is one base apart. The sample belongs to a study of shared clonotypes between healthy human individuals (dated by TCRdb to about 2020). Turning to the overall study: A couple of women and three men aged 18 to 49 years were included in the cohort. Per donor, three plates each were used for CD4 naive and CD4 memory, two for CD8 naive, and one for CD8 memory. To estimate repertoire size and how much clonotypes are shared between individuals, the study performed deep sequencing of blood TCR repertoires from roughly five healthy adults. To increase sequencing depth and limit assay-specific biases, different laboratories used diverse techniques to prepare libraries and sequence TCR repertoires. Leukapheresis yielded between about 0.9 and 10 billion PBMCs per donor. Study-level results and caveats: Only blood was sampled, and tissue TCR repertoires likely differ from those in blood. Because the study included a small number of donors, the genetic and exposure-history diversity represented was limited. Larger estimated clonotype richness was generally found for naive subsets than for memory subsets. Even with the large sequencing depth, rarefaction of the sorted-subset datasets indicated that sequencing was incomplete. Sharing across a few donors was observed for 5% to 6.5% of naive CD4, over 3% of naive CD8, 2% to 2.5% of memory CD4, and roughly 0.43% of memory CD8 clonotypes. Pairwise subsampling indicated that sequencing depth was expected to affect the degree of clonotype sharing among donors. Higher generation probabilities were observed for clonotypes shared by all four sorted-subset donors than for non-shared clonotypes.

Trimming at the junction amounts to 7 bases on V and 9 bases on J, and the germline ends lie 26 bases apart. The germline V gene yields SGHTA for CDR1 and FQGNSA for CDR2. Including cysteine and phenylalanine, the CDR3 has 16 amino acids. The read is trimmed to its CDR3 DNA, 48 bases read in frame from base 1. Donors were healthy HIV-negative adults with no recently reported acute infections or vaccinations. Every donor was a Caucasian adult residing in Nashville, Tennessee, USA. CD4+ T cells were enriched by magnetic negative selection, after which naive cells were positively selected on CD45RA and the negative fraction was taken as the memory subset. Blood was collected by leukapheresis, and PBMCs were isolated by Ficoll-Histopaque density gradient centrifugation and then cryopreserved in liquid nitrogen vapor phase. Analytical flow cytometry was used to check the purity and quantity of every magnetically sorted T cell population. Genomic DNA was isolated from every sorted fraction and measured by UV absorbance on a Nanodrop 2000c.

Using the deep immunoSEQ assay, TCR CDR3 regions were amplified from genomic DNA by multiplex PCR. Genomic DNA extracted from each cell subset was distributed evenly over all wells of several immunoSEQ 96-well plates, and each plate served as one replicate. For sorted subsets, 200 to 250 ng genomic DNA, equal to 25,000 to 35,000 T cell genomes, was loaded into each replicate PCR. Purified libraries were measured with a Qubit 3.0 fluorometer, size-checked on a Bioanalyzer 2100, and measured again with the KAPA Library Quantification kit. Each immunoSEQ 96-well plate was sequenced on its own single-read 150-cycle Illumina NextSeq 550 flow cell. As for the original processing: Because the immunoSEQ output held only junctional sequences and lacked quality scores, the filtering could not match the filtering applied to full-length reads. To assign V/J genes and CDR3, sequences were annotated using PyIR, a Python wrapper for IgBLAST v1.9, with IMGT germline references. Reads with weak V/J assignments (E-value above 1e-6), missing CDR3, stop codons, out-of-frame junctions, or ambiguous translated residues were removed. A V3J clonotype was defined by an identical inferred V gene, J gene, and CDR3 amino acid sequence. To compute the percentage overlap between repertoires, the number of shared unique clonotypes was divided by the size of the smaller repertoire. Richness of each repertoire was evaluated using RTK rarefaction, the Chao1 estimator, and Recon v2.1 estimates of unobserved clonotypes. OLGA was used to compute generation probabilities for all TCRbeta clonotypes that the gDNA method yielded from several donors. TCRdb provides this immuneACCESS table in a form limited to in-frame rearrangements. Some clones are lacking; in checked studies, under half of them reflect an unresolved V gene, and why the rest are absent is not known. V and J calls plus clone size are reproduced from that table; the DNA served to infer D and trimming. The sample profile shows more than 850,000 clones; 78% of them were found once. The ten largest account for about 0.52% of the sample.

The chain was built from TRBV7-2 and TRBJ2-3; TRBD1 is a possible D gene, resting on 6 matching bases. This TCR derives from a man between 18 and 29 years old in good health. Some clones in this sample may be carry-over from other donors' samples. Sample: memory CD4+ T cells from PBMCs. Reading the label with the study, this specimen's cell subset or site is: CD45RA-negative fraction. In nucleotide form, the sequence is TGTGCCAGCAACCACTGGGGCAGGTTTAGCACAGGGACGCAGTATTTT. Its amino acids are CASNHWGRFSTGTQYF.